Described below is a single TCR beta chain sequence and its context. The sample is drawn from a study of blood T cell repertoires in COVID-19. Study context: Sample material is recorded as cDNA or gDNA derived from T cells, B-cell-depleted T cells, or PBMCs.

Authors' methods: Amplification of reference gene primers was used by the study to estimate nucleated cell counts. The data were produced by immunoSEQ multiplex PCR, yet TCRdb's version contains in-frame clones alone and is incomplete. The V and J calls and the clone size are those of that table, but D and trimming were determined from the DNA. Among 90,000 to 120,000 clones, roughly two thirds were seen once, and the ten largest hold roughly 6.2%. V gave up 4 bases and J gave up 3 bases, with 14 bases separating them. Germline V lookup: CDR1 SGHRS, CDR2 YFSETQ. This CDR3 contains 15 residues. Sample: peripheral blood. The clonotype comes from a man older than 75 with acute or convalescent COVID-19. The chain joins TRBV5-1 to TRBJ1-3, with D unresolved. The CDR3, as DNA: TGCGCCAGCAGCCCGGACGGAGGCGTTGGAAACACCATATATTTT. Protein sequence: CASSPDGGVGNTIYF.